The rows below give T cell receptor beta chains drawn from one sample of a study of CD4+ T cells in melanoma. Here immunoSEQ multiplex PCR was the method, and the copy in TCRdb shows in-frame clones only, minus some. The sample consists of 90,000 to 130,000 clones, about 92% of them appearing once. Sequenced input: peripheral blood. These receptor sequences come from a human donor with melanoma. The CDR3 runs from the conserved cysteine through the conserved F or W. The D gene is left open where the match is weak. Size tells how often a clone was seen (once, few, many) or the class of an expanded clone, and some rows leave it out.

d_gene | abundance | j_gene | len | v_gene | CDR3aa | CDR3nt
- | - | TRBJ2-7 | 14 | TRBV19 | CASSIPESGGEQYF | TGTGCCAGTAGTATTCCAGAATCCGGCGGCGAGCAGTACTTC
- | - | TRBJ1-1 | 14 | TRBV7-9 | CASSALGGNTEAFF | TGTGCCAGCAGCGCCCTGGGTGGGAACACTGAAGCTTTCTTT
- | - | TRBJ1-1 | 11 | TRBV20-1 | CSARLNTEAFF | TGCAGTGCTAGGTTGAACACTGAAGCTTTCTTT
TRBD1 | - | TRBJ1-2 | 15 | TRBV28 | CASSRQGVVVYGYTF | TGTGCCAGCAGCAGACAGGGGGTAGTAGTCTATGGCTACACCTTC
- | - | TRBJ1-5 | 13 | TRBV5-1 | CASSLRGDQPQHF | TGCGCCAGCAGCTTACGCGGAGATCAGCCCCAGCATTTT
TRBD2 | - | TRBJ2-7 | 16 | TRBV7-8 | CASSLASGTVSYEQYF | TGTGCCAGCAGCTTAGCGAGCGGGACGGTATCCTACGAGCAGTACTTC
- | - | TRBJ1-5 | 16 | TRBV18 | CASSLGRSISNQPQHF | TGTGCCAGCTCACTAGGACGGTCGATTAGCAATCAGCCCCAGCATTTT
- | - | TRBJ2-1 | 14 | TRBV5-1 | CASSSPSGNSEQFF | TGCGCCAGCAGCTCACCCTCTGGCAACTCAGAGCAGTTCTTC
- | - | TRBJ1-1 | 15 | TRBV18 | CASSPTGGGLTEAFF | TGTGCCAGCTCACCCACTGGGGGAGGGCTTACTGAAGCTTTCTTT
- | once | TRBJ2-1 | 13 | TRBV6-5 | CASSPGVHNEQFF | TGTGCCAGCAGTCCCGGAGTTCACAATGAGCAGTTCTTC
- | - | TRBJ1-3 | 15 | TRBV2 | CASSEGGRTGNTIYF | TGTGCCAGCAGTGAAGGGGGCAGGACTGGAAACACCATATATTTT
- | - | TRBJ2-7 | 13 | TRBV9 | CASSPQTSYEQYF | TGTGCCAGCAGCCCCCAAACATCCTACGAGCAGTACTTC
- | few | TRBJ1-2 | 15 | TRBV4-2 | CASSVSGGLGYGYTF | TGTGCCAGCAGCGTGTCTGGGGGATTAGGCTATGGCTACACCTTC
- | - | TRBJ1-4 | 16 | TRBV10-3 | CAISESTGATNEKLFF | TGTGCCATCAGTGAATCAACAGGAGCAACTAATGAAAAACTGTTTTTT
TRBD1 | - | TRBJ2-1 | 14 | TRBV7-9 | CASSTYRGRDEQFF | TGTGCCAGCAGCACCTACAGGGGGCGGGATGAGCAGTTCTTC
TRBD1 | - | TRBJ2-1 | 14 | TRBV11-3 | CASSLEQGVNEQFF | TGTGCCAGCAGCTTAGAGCAGGGGGTAAATGAGCAGTTCTTC
- | - | TRBJ2-3 | 15 | TRBV7-9 | CASSLGAGYTDTQYF | TGTGCCAGCAGCTTAGGGGCGGGCTACACAGATACGCAGTATTTT
- | - | TRBJ2-1 | 15 | TRBV5-1 | CASSLRGESYNEQFF | TGCGCCAGCAGCTTGCGCGGGGAGTCCTACAATGAGCAGTTCTTC
- | - | TRBJ1-3 | 15 | TRBV6-5 | CASSSGPFSGNTIYF | TGTGCCAGCAGTTCAGGACCCTTCTCTGGAAACACCATATATTTT
- | - | TRBJ2-3 | 15 | TRBV7-3 | CASARGGRGTDTQYF | TGTGCCAGCGCCCGGGGTGGGCGGGGTACAGATACGCAGTATTTT
- | - | TRBJ2-2 | 17 | TRBV4-2 | CASSQVGNTGFTGELFF | TGTGCCAGCAGCCAAGTTGGGAACACAGGGTTCACCGGGGAGCTGTTTTTT
- | - | TRBJ2-7 | 14 | TRBV18 | CASSPPGLSYEQYF | TGTGCCAGCTCACCACCCGGTCTCAGCTACGAGCAGTACTTC
- | - | TRBJ1-4 | 15 | TRBV9 | CASSVGPWLNEKLFF | TGTGCCAGCAGCGTCGGGCCCTGGCTAAATGAAAAACTGTTTTTT
- | - | TRBJ2-3 | 15 | TRBV7-8 | CASSLERAATDTQYF | TGTGCCAGCAGCTTAGAGAGAGCTGCCACAGATACGCAGTATTTT
TRBD2 | - | TRBJ2-7 | 15 | TRBV18 | CASSPYSGGFLEQYF | TGTGCCAGCTCACCCTATAGCGGGGGCTTCCTTGAGCAGTACTTC
TRBD1 | - | TRBJ1-2 | 13 | TRBV29-1 | CSVEDRGTYGYTF | TGCAGCGTCGAGGACAGGGGAACCTATGGCTACACCTTC
- | - | TRBJ1-4 | 15 | TRBV11-2 | CASSQQAGLNEKLFF | TGTGCCAGCAGCCAGCAGGCAGGGCTTAATGAAAAACTGTTTTTT
TRBD1 | - | TRBJ1-4 | 17 | TRBV7-2 | CASSRLWEWDSNEKLFF | TGTGCCAGCAGCCGACTGTGGGAGTGGGACAGTAATGAAAAACTGTTTTTT
TRBD2 | - | TRBJ2-3 | 16 | TRBV5-1 | CASSLGTTGYTDTQYF | TGCGCCAGCAGCTTAGGGACTACCGGGTACACAGATACGCAGTATTTT
- | - | TRBJ1-5 | 15 | TRBV6-5 | CASRAPGEEYQPQHF | TGTGCCAGCAGAGCCCCAGGGGAGGAATATCAGCCCCAGCATTTT
TRBD2 | - | TRBJ2-1 | 17 | TRBV27 | CASSSWTSGRENNEQFF | TGTGCCAGCAGTTCCTGGACTAGCGGGAGGGAAAACAATGAGCAGTTCTTC
TRBD1 | - | TRBJ1-2 | 13 | TRBV28 | CASRVGQIYGYTF | TGTGCCAGCAGAGTGGGACAGATCTATGGCTACACCTTC
- | - | TRBJ2-7 | 14 | TRBV7-9 | CASSLGPRPYEQYF | TGTGCCAGCAGCTTAGGCCCGAGACCCTACGAGCAGTACTTC
TRBD1 | - | TRBJ2-7 | 13 | TRBV6-5 | CASSGDRGNEQYF | TGTGCCAGCAGCGGGGACAGGGGGAACGAGCAGTACTTC
- | - | TRBJ2-2 | 16 | TRBV4-3 | CASSQEPGSNTGELFF | TGCGCCAGCAGCCAAGAACCAGGGTCGAACACCGGGGAGCTGTTTTTT
TRBD1 | few | TRBJ2-7 | 16 | TRBV7-9 | CASSQKGGQGPYEQYF | TGTGCCAGCAGCCAGAAGGGGGGACAGGGCCCCTACGAGCAGTACTTC
- | - | TRBJ2-3 | 14 | TRBV29-1 | CSVGADSEMDTQYF | TGCAGCGTTGGCGCGGACTCGGAGATGGATACGCAGTATTTT
TRBD1 | - | TRBJ1-1 | 13 | TRBV12-5 | CASGVTGGTEAFF | TGTGCTAGTGGGGTCACAGGGGGCACTGAAGCTTTCTTT